Shown below are 26 T cell receptor beta chains from a single sample sequenced in a study of blood T cell repertoires in COVID-19. Data came from immunoSEQ multiplex PCR; TCRdb stores just in-frame clones and leaves some out. The repertoire includes about 210,000 clones, about 87% of them detected once, and approximately 1.6% sits in the top ten. Sequenced material: peripheral blood. The receptors were gathered from a man between 70 and 80 years old with acute or convalescent COVID-19.

The chain links TRBV5-1 to TRBJ2-7; 8 bases are a match to TRBD2. Per germline, CDR1 SGHRS and CDR2 YFSETQ. The CDR3 covers 16 residues. The V and J ends lost 0 bases and 6 bases, in that order; junction bases with no gene match: 11. DNA of the CDR3: TGCGCCAGCAGCTTGGGGACCAAAGCGGGAGAAAGCGAGCAGTACTTC. Protein product: CASSLGTKAGESEQYF.

The V gene is TRBV7-3, the J gene TRBJ2-3; D may be TRBD2 (5 bases). The V end was cut by 2 bases, the J end by 2 bases, with 8 bases between. Germline V gene data show CDR1 as SGHTA and CDR2 as FQGTGA. The CDR3 sequence is 14 residues long. The CDR3 region is CASSLDGLTDTQYF. The CDR3 DNA reads as TGTGCCAGCAGCTTAGACGGACTCACAGATACGCAGTATTTT.

The J gene is TRBJ2-2, the V gene TRBV7-7; D may be TRBD1 (6 bases). Germline V gives CDR1 SSHAT, CDR2 FNYEAQ (reference sequence). The V end was cut by 5 bases, the J end by 1 base, with 8 bases between. The CDR3 sequence is 14 residues long. CDR3 sequence (DNA): TGTGCCAGCAGCCCGGACAGGAACACCGGGGAGCTGTTTTTT. Protein: CASSPDRNTGELFF.

This chain connects TRBV11-2 to TRBJ2-5; D call uncertain. Germline values: CDR1 SGHAT, CDR2 FQNNGV. The CDR3 is 13 amino acids. V was shortened by 3 bases and J by 5 bases, with 10 bases between the two germline ends. This chain's CDR3 is CASSFSGRETQYF. CDR3 in DNA: TGTGCCAGCAGCTTTTCGGGTCGGGAGACCCAGTACTTC.

This chain connects TRBV9 to TRBJ1-2; D is possibly TRBD1 (5 bases). Germline assignment: CDR1 SGDLS and CDR2 YYNGEE. This CDR3 has 15 amino acids. V lost 2 bases and J 3 bases, leaving 14 bases between the germline ends. The CDR3 spells CASSVGRQIHYGYTF. CDR3 nucleotide sequence: TGTGCCAGCAGCGTCGGAAGACAGATACACTATGGCTACACCTTC. The full variable domain, its missing parts supplied by reference TRBV9 and TRBJ1-2, is DSGVTQTPKHLITATGQRVTLRCSPRSGDLSVYWYQQSLDQGLQFLIQYYNGEERAKGNILERFSAQQFPDLHSELNLSSLELGDSALYFCASSVGRQIHYGYTFGSGTRLTVV.

V gene TRBV3-1 (or the pseudogene TRBV3-2) combines with J gene TRBJ2-7; a weak D match, TRBD1 (5 bases). Looked up from germline, CDR1 is LGHDT and CDR2 is YNNKEL (reference sequence). The CDR3 is 16 amino acids. Between the trimmed V and J ends, which lost 0 bases and 5 bases, there was a span of 17 bases. CDR3 amino acids: CASSQDRGREEDEQYF. In DNA form, the CDR3 reads TGTGCCAGCAGCCAAGATAGGGGCAGGGAAGAGGACGAGCAGTACTTC.

The CDR3 is CASSVQVNTEAFF. CDR3 coding DNA: TGTGCCAGTAGTGTACAGGTGAACACTGAAGCTTTCTTT. The chain couples TRBV19 to TRBJ1-1, with D tentatively TRBD1 (5 bases). The CDR3 length is 13 residues. Germline V gene sequence: CDR1 LNHDA, CDR2 SQIVND (reference sequence). Trimming removed 5 bases from V and 0 bases from J, with 7 bases in between.

The CDR3 loop reads CASSSAGGLKNIQYF. The CDR3 DNA sequence: TGTGCCAGCAGTTCAGCGGGAGGGCTCAAGAACATTCAGTACTTC. The chain links TRBV28 to TRBJ2-4; TRBD2 matches 10 bases. Looked up from germline, CDR1 is MDHEN and CDR2 is SYDVKM. This CDR3 is 15 amino acids long. J gave up 7 bases and V 4 bases, and 7 bases lay outside the gene matches.

This chain links TRBV7-3 with TRBJ2-3; the match to TRBD2 covers 11 bases. Germline V CDR1 and CDR2: SGHTA, FQGTGA. CDR3 length: 16 amino acids. V dropped 6 bases and J dropped 2; count of bases not matched to a gene: 7. Here the CDR3 DNA reads TGTGCCAGCAGTTATGGGACTAGCGGAGTCACAGATACGCAGTATTTT. Its protein is CASSYGTSGVTDTQYF.

The rearrangement uses TRBV5-6 and TRBJ2-3; a possible D gene is TRBD1 (6 bases). Deletions cut 1 base from V and 6 bases from J, with 18 bases between. This CDR3 region has 16 residues. Per germline, CDR1 SGHDT and CDR2 YYEEEE. The CDR3 region is CASSLTEQGRWDTQYF. DNA for the CDR3: TGTGCCAGCAGCTTGACAGAACAGGGCCGGTGGGATACGCAGTATTTT. The full variable domain, in which reference TRBV5-6 and TRBJ2-3 provide the parts outside the CDR3, is DAGVTQSPTHLIKTRGQQVTLRCSPKSGHDTVSWYQQALGQGPQFIFQYYEEEERQRGNFPDRFSGHQFPNYSSELNVNALLLGDSALYLCASSLTEQGRWDTQYFGPGTRLTVL.

This chain connects TRBV7-9 to TRBJ1-2; 7 bases are shared with TRBD1. The V gene end was trimmed by 4 bases and the J gene end by 6 bases; junction bases not matched to a gene: 5. Germline V gives CDR1 SEHNR, CDR2 FQNEAQ (reference sequence). The CDR3 loop spans 13 amino acids. CDR3 DNA sequence: TGTGCCAGCAGCTCGACAGGGTACGATGGCTACACCTTC. Protein sequence: CASSSTGYDGYTF.

The chain uses TRBV5-6 and TRBJ1-1; D call uncertain. Looked up from germline, CDR1 is SGHDT and CDR2 is YYEEEE. The CDR3 runs 11 residues. With 2 bases removed from V and 9 bases from J, the gap between germline ends came to 8 bases. CDR3 coding DNA: TGTGCCAGCAGCTTTCAAGAGAAAGCTTTCTTT. Translating it yields CASSFQEKAFF.

The chain links TRBV7-9 to TRBJ1-2; 9 bases match TRBD1. V lost 4 bases, J lost 5 bases, and 8 bases stayed unmatched. Germline CDR1 and CDR2: SEHNR and FQNEAQ (reference sequence). This CDR3 spans 15 amino acids. DNA of the CDR3: TGTGCCAGCAGCTCGATCCGGGACAGGGCTTATGGCTACACCTTC. This translates into CASSSIRDRAYGYTF.

The J gene is TRBJ2-7, the V gene TRBV27; 11 bases match TRBD2. With 5 bases clipped from V and 0 bases from J, the junction kept 3 bases outside the gene matches. The CDR3 covers 15 residues. Looked up from germline, CDR1 is MNHEY and CDR2 is SMNVEV (reference sequence). The CDR3 reads CASSITSGSSYEQYF. CDR3 coding DNA: TGTGCCAGCAGTATAACTAGCGGGAGCTCCTACGAGCAGTACTTC.

The chain combines TRBV10-3 with TRBJ2-3; 11 positions agree with TRBD2. Per germline, CDR1 ENHRY and CDR2 SYGVKD. The V and J ends lost 6 bases and 2 bases, in that order; junction bases with no gene match: 4. CDR3 length: 15 amino acids. The CDR3 sequence: CAISRLAGYTDTQYF. DNA of the CDR3: TGTGCCATCAGCCGACTAGCGGGGTACACAGATACGCAGTATTTT.

The rearrangement uses TRBV7-3 and TRBJ2-1, with TRBD2 matching 10 bases. Trimming cost V 2 bases and J 9 bases; bases outside gene matches: 10. CDR3 length: 16 amino acids. Germline V lookup: CDR1 SGHTA, CDR2 FQGTGA. Written as DNA, the CDR3 is TGTGCCAGCAGCTTACAAGCGGGAGGGACTTCTGGTGAGCAGTTCTTC. This encodes CASSLQAGGTSGEQFF.

The chain recombines TRBV7-2 with TRBJ1-2, with D unresolved. Between the trimmed V and J ends, which lost 3 bases and 4 bases, there was a span of 9 bases. This CDR3 region has 13 residues. CDR1 is SGHTA and CDR2 is FQGNSA in the germline V gene. For the CDR3, the DNA is TGTGCCAGCAGCTTGATGGCGGGCTATGGCTACACCTTC. It is translated as CASSLMAGYGYTF.

The chain is built from TRBV5-1 and TRBJ1-6; weak D call: TRBD1 (5 bases). Germline lookup yields CDR1 SGHRS and CDR2 YFSETQ. This CDR3 is 15 amino acids long. With 0 bases removed from V and 10 bases from J, the gap between germline ends came to 14 bases. DNA of the CDR3: TGCGCCAGCAGCTTGGATCCAGGGCTGGGCTCACCCCTCCACTTT. Its translation: CASSLDPGLGSPLHF. The entire variable domain, with the rest obtained from reference TRBV5-1 and TRBJ1-6, is as follows: KAGVTQTPRYLIKTRGQQVTLSCSPISGHRSVSWYQQTPGQGLQFLFEYFSETQRNKGNFPGRFSGRQFSNSRSEMNVSTLELGDSALYLCASSLDPGLGSPLHFGNGTRLTVT.

The J gene is TRBJ1-1, the V gene TRBV7-9; no definite D call. Germline lookup yields CDR1 SEHNR and CDR2 FQNEAQ (reference sequence). CDR3 length equals 13 residues. V lost 2 bases and J 6 bases, leaving 10 bases between the germline ends. CDR3 sequence reads: CASSLSGPSEAFF. CDR3 DNA: TGTGCCAGCAGCTTAAGCGGGCCGTCTGAAGCTTTCTTT.

This chain joins TRBV7-9 and TRBJ2-5; tentatively, D is TRBD1 (6 bases). CDR3 length: 15 residues. Between the trimmed V and J ends, which lost 5 bases and 5 bases, there was a span of 18 bases. CDR1 SEHNR and CDR2 FQNEAQ come from the germline V gene (reference sequence). CDR3 coding DNA: TGTGCCAGCAGCCAGGGCTGGGGGCCTGAGGAGACCCAGTACTTC. It translates to CASSQGWGPEETQYF. The full variable domain, with the rest looked up from reference TRBV7-9 and TRBJ2-5, is DTGVSQNPRHKITKRGQNVTFRCDPISEHNRLYWYRQTLGQGPEFLTYFQNEAQLEKSRLLSDRFSAERPKGSFSTLEIQRTEQGDSAMYLCASSQGWGPEETQYFGPGTRLLVL.

The chain couples TRBV19 to TRBJ2-6; 7 nucleotides line up with TRBD1. V shed 9 bases and J 0 bases; nucleotides not matched to a gene: 8. Germline CDR1 is LNHDA and CDR2 is SQIVND (reference sequence). The CDR3 loop spans 16 amino acids. CDR3 nucleotides: TGTGCCAGCAAGGGACAGTCAAGCTCTGGGGCCAACGTCCTGACTTTC. Translating gives CASKGQSSSGANVLTF.

This clone was found once. This sequence joins TRBV15 and TRBJ1-6; 7 bases are shared with TRBD1. The germline V gene encodes CDR1 LNHNV and CDR2 YYDKDF (reference sequence). The CDR3 is made up of 14 amino acids. The J segment lost 7 bases and the V segment lost 5 bases, leaving 5 bases of the junction unmatched. The CDR3 region is CATSYRGGNSPLHF. The CDR3 DNA reads as TGTGCCACCAGCTACAGGGGCGGCAATTCACCCCTCCACTTT.

The CDR3 DNA sequence: TGTGCCAGTAGTGCCTTAGCGGGAGTGAACACCGGGGAGCTGTTTTTT. It yields the protein CASSALAGVNTGELFF. The chain combines TRBV19 with TRBJ2-2; the match to TRBD2 covers 9 bases. V shed 5 bases, J shed 1 base, and the junction held 5 bases outside the gene matches. Germline V gene sequence: CDR1 LNHDA, CDR2 SQIVND (reference sequence). The length of the CDR3 is 16 residues. Looking up the rest from reference TRBV19 and TRBJ2-2 gives the full variable domain: DGGITQSPKYLFRKEGQNVTLSCEQNLNHDAMYWYRQDPGQGLRLIYYSQIVNDFQKGDIAEGYSVSREKKESFPLTVTSAQKNPTAFYLCASSALAGVNTGELFFGEGSRLTVL.

The chain couples TRBV5-1 to TRBJ2-2; TRBD1 matches 9 bases. The CDR3 is made up of 16 amino acids. Trimming removed 3 bases from V and 0 bases from J; junction bases left unmatched: 3. Germline V gives CDR1 SGHRS, CDR2 YFSETQ. The CDR3 region is CASSSGQGPNTGELFF. For the CDR3, the DNA is TGCGCCAGCAGCTCGGGACAGGGACCGAACACCGGGGAGCTGTTTTTT.

This chain joins TRBV29-1 and TRBJ1-1; 8 bases fit TRBD1. In germline, CDR1 is SQVTM, CDR2 ANQGSEA. V gave up 3 bases and J gave up 6 bases; unmatched junction bases: 6. The CDR3 extends over 13 amino acids. The CDR3 reads CSVDRQGYPEAFF. The CDR3 region has the DNA TGCAGCGTTGATAGACAGGGGTACCCTGAAGCTTTCTTT.

The genes are TRBV5-4 and TRBJ2-1, with a weak D call TRBD2 (5 bases). Trimming left V 2 bases short and J 2 bases short, with 11 bases between. Germline V lookup: CDR1 SGHNT, CDR2 YYREEE (reference sequence). The CDR3 totals 15 residues. The DNA of the CDR3 is TGTGCCAGCAGCTTAGACTATGGCCCCTACAATGAGCAGTTCTTC. This gives the protein CASSLDYGPYNEQFF.